Here is one T cell receptor beta chain with its context. The sample is drawn from a study of blood T cell repertoires in COVID-19. Generated by immunoSEQ multiplex PCR, the TCRdb table keeps only in-frame clones and is missing some. Among approximately 300,000 clones listed, 85% to 90% were seen once. In germline, CDR1 is LNHDA, CDR2 SQIVND (reference sequence). Deletions cut 10 bases from V and 5 bases from J, with 11 bases between. The CDR3 spans 11 residues. Input material: PBMCs or T cells enriched from blood (not recorded which). This TCR came from a woman aged 25 to 39 who had recovered from COVID-19. This sequence joins TRBV19 and TRBJ1-1, with D possibly being TRBD1 (5 bases). CDR3 loop: CATQRGTEAFF. The DNA for the CDR3 is TGTGCCACGCAGCGGGGGACTGAAGCTTTCTTT.